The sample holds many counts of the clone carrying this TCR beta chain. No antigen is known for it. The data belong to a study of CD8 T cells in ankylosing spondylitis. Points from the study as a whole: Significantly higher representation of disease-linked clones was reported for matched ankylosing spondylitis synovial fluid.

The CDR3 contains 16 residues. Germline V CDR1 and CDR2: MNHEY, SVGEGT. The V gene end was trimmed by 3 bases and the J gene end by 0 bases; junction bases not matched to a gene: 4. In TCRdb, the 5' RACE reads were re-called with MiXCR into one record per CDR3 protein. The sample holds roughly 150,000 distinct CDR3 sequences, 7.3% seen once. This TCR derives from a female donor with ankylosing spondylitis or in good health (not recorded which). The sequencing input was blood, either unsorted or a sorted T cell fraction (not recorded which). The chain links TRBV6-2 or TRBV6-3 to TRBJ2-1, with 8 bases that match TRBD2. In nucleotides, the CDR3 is TGTGCCAGCAGTTATCGAAGCGGGGGCTCCTACAATGAGCAGTTCTTC. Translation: CASSYRSGGSYNEQFF.